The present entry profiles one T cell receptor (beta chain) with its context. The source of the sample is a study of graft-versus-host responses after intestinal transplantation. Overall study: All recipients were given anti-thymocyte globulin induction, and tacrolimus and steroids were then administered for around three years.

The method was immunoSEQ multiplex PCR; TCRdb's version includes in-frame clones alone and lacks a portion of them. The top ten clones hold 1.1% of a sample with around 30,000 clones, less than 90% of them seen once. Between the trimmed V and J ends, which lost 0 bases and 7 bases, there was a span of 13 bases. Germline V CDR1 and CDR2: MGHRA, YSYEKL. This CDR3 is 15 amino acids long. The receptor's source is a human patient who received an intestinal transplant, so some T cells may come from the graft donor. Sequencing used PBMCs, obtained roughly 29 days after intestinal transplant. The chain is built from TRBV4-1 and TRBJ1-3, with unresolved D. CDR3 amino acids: CASSQDLTPANTIYF. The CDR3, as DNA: TGCGCCAGCAGCCAAGATCTTACCCCGGCGAACACCATATATTTT.